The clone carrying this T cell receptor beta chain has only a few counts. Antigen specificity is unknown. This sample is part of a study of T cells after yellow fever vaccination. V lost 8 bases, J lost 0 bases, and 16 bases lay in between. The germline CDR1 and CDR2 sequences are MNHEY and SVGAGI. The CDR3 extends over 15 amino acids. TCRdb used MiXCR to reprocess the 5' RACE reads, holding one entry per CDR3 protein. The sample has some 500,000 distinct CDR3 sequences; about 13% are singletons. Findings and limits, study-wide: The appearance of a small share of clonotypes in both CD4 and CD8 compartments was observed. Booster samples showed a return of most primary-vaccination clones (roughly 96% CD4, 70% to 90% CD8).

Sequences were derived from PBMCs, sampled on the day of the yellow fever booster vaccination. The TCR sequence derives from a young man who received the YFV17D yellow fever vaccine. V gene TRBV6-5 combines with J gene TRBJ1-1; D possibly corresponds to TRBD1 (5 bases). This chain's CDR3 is CASVHGGTMNTEAFF. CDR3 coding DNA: TGTGCCAGCGTTCATGGAGGGACGATGAACACTGAAGCTTTCTTT.